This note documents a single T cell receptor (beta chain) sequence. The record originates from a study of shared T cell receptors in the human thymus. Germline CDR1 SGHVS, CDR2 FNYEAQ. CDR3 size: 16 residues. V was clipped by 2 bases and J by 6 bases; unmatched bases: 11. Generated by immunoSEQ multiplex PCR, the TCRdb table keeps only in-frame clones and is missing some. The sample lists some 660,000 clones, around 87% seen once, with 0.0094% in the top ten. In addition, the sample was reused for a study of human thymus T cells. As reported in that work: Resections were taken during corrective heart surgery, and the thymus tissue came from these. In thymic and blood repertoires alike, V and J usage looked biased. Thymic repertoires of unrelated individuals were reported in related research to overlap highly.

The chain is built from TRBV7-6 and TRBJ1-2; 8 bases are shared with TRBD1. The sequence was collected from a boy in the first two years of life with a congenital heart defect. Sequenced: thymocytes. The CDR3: CASSLHLTGGRDGYTF. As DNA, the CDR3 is TGTGCCAGCAGCTTACACCTAACAGGGGGAAGGGATGGCTACACCTTC.